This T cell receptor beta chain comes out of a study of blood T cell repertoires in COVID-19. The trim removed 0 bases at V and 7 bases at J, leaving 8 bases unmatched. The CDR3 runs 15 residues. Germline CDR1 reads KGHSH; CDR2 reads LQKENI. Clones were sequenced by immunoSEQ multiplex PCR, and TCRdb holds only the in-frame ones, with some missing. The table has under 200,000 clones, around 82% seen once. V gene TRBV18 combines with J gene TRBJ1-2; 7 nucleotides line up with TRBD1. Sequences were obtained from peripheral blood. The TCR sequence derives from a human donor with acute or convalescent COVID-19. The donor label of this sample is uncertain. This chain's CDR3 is CASSPPSTGSRGYTF. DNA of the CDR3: TGTGCCAGCTCACCACCGTCGACAGGGAGTCGTGGCTACACCTTC.